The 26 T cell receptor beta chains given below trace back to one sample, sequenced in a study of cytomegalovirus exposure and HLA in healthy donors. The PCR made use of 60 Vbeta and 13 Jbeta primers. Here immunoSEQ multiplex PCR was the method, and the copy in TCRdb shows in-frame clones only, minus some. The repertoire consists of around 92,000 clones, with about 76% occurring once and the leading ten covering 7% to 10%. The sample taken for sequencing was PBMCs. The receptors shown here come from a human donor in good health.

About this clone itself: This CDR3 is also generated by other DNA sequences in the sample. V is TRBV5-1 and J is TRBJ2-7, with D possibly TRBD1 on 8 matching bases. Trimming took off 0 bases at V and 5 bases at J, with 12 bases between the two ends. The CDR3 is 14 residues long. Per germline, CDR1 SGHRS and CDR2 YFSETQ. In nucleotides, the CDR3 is TGCGCCAGCAGCTTGGGGACAGGGAGGGACGAGCAGTACTTC. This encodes CASSLGTGRDEQYF.

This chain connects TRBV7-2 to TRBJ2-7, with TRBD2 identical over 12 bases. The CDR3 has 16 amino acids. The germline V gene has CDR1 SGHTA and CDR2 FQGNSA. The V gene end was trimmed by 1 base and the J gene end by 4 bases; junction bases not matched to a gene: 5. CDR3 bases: TGTGCCAGCAGCTTAGGATGGACTAGCGGGAATTACGAGCAGTACTTC. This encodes CASSLGWTSGNYEQYF.

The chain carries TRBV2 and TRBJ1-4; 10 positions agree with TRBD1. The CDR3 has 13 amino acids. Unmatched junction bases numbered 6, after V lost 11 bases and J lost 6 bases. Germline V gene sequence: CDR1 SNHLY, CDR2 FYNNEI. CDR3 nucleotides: TGTGCCGGAAGACAGGGGGCGGATGAAAAACTGTTTTTT. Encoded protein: CAGRQGADEKLFF.

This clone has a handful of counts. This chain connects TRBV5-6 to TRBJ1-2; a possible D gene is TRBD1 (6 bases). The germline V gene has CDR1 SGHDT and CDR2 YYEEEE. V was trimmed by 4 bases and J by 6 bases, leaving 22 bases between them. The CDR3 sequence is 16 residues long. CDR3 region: CASSPVQGMNLDGYTF. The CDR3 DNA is TGTGCCAGCAGCCCCGTACAGGGTATGAACCTTGATGGCTACACCTTC.

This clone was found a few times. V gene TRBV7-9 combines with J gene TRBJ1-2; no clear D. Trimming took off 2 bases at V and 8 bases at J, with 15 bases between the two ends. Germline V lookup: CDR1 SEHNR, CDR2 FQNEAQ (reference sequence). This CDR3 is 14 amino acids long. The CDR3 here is CASSLKGHSEGYTF. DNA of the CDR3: TGTGCCAGCAGCTTAAAAGGTCACTCGGAGGGCTACACCTTC.

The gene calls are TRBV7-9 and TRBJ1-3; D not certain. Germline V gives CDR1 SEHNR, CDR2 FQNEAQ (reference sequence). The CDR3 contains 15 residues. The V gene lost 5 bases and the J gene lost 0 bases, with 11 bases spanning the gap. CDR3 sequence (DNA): TGTGCCAGCAGCCCTGAGGCATTCTCTGGAAACACCATATATTTT. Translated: CASSPEAFSGNTIYF.

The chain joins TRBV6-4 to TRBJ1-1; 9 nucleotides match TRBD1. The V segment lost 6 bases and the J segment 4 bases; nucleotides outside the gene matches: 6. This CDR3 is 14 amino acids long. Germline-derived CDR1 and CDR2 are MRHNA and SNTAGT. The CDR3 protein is CASRGTGQFTEAFF. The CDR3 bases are TGTGCCAGCAGAGGGACAGGGCAATTCACTGAAGCTTTCTTT.

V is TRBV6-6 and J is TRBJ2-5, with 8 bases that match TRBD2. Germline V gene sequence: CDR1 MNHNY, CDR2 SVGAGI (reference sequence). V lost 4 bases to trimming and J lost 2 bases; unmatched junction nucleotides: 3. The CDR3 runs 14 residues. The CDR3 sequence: CASSFGGGQETQYF. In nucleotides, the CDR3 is TGTGCCAGCAGTTTCGGGGGGGGACAAGAGACCCAGTACTTC.

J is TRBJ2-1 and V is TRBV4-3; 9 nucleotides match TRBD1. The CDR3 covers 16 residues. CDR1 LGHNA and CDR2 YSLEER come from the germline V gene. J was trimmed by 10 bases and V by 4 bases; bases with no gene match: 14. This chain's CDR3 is CASSPAGTGFSGEQFF. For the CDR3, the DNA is TGCGCCAGCAGCCCAGCCGGGACAGGGTTTTCGGGGGAGCAGTTCTTC.

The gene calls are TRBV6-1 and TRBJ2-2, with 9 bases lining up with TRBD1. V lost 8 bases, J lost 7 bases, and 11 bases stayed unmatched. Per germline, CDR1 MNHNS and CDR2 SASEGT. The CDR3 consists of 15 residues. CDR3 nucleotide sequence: TGTGCCAGCCTAGAACAGGGGGCGAAGGGCGGGGAGCTGTTTTTT. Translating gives CASLEQGAKGGELFF.

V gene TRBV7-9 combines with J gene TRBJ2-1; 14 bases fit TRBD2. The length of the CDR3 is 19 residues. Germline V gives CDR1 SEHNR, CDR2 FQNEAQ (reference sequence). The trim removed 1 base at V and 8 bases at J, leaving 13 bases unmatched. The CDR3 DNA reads TGTGCCAGCAGCTTAGTTGGGACCGGGACTAGCGGGAGATGGCATGAGCAGTTCTTC. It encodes CASSLVGTGTSGRWHEQFF.

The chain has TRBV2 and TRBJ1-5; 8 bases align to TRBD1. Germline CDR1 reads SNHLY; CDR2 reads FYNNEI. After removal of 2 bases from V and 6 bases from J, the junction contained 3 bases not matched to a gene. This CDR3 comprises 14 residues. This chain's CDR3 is CASSEYRGIQPQHF. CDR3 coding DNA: TGTGCCAGCAGTGAATACAGGGGGATTCAGCCCCAGCATTTT.

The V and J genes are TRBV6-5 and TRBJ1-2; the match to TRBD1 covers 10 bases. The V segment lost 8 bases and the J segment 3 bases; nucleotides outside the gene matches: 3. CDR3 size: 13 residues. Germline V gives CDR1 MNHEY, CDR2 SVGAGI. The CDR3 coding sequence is TGTGCCAGCCTTGACAGGGGGCACTATGGCTACACCTTC. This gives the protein CASLDRGHYGYTF.

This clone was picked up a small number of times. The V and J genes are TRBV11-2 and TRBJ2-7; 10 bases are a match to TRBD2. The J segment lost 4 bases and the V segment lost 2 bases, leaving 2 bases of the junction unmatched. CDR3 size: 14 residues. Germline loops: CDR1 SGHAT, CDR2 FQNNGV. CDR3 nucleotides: TGTGCCAGCAGCTTACTAGCGGGAGTTTACGAGCAGTACTTC. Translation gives CASSLLAGVYEQYF.

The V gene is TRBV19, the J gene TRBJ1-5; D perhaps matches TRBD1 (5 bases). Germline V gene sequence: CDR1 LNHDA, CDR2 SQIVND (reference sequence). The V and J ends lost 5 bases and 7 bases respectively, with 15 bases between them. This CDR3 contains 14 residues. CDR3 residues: CASSVGQGEQPQHF. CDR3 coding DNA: TGTGCCAGTAGTGTTGGGCAGGGCGAGCAGCCCCAGCATTTT.

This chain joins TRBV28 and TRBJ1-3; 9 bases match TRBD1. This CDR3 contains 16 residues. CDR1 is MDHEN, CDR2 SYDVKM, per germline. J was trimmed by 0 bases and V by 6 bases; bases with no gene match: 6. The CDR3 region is CASRPPGQGSGNTIYF. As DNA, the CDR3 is TGTGCCAGCAGGCCCCCGGGACAGGGCTCTGGAAACACCATATATTTT.

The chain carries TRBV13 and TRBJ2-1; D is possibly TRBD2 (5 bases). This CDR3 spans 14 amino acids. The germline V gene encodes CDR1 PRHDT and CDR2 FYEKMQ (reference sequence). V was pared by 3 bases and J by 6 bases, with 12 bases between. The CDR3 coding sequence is TGTGCCAGCAGCTTCGGGGTGGCGGGCAATGAGCAGTTCTTC. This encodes CASSFGVAGNEQFF.

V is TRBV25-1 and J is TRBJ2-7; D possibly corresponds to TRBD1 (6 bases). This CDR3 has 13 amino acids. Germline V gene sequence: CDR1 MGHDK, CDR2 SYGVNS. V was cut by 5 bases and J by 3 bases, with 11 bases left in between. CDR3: CASSLTGRYEQYF. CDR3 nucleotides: TGTGCCAGCAGTCTAACAGGGCGCTACGAGCAGTACTTC.

CDR3 nucleotides: TGTGCCAGTACCCAAAACTCGGGTAGCAATCAGCCCCAGCATTTT. This encodes CASTQNSGSNQPQHF. The rearrangement links TRBV19 to TRBJ1-5; D gene unclear. The CDR3 loop spans 15 amino acids. Trimming removed 7 bases from V and 0 bases from J, with 13 bases in between. The V gene's germline CDR1 is LNHDA and CDR2 SQIVND (reference sequence).

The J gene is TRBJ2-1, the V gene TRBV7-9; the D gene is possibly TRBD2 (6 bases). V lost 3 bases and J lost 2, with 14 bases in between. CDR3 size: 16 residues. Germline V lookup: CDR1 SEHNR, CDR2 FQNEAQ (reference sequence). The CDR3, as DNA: TGTGCCAGCAGCTTTTCCCTGGTAGCGGCCTACAATGAGCAGTTCTTC. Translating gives CASSFSLVAAYNEQFF.

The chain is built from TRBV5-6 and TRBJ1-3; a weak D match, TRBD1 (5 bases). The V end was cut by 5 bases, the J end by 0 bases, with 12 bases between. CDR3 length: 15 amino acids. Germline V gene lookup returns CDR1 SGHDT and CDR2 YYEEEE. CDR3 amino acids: CASSSDGGSGNTIYF. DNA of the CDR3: TGTGCCAGCAGTTCCGACGGGGGCTCTGGAAACACCATATATTTT.

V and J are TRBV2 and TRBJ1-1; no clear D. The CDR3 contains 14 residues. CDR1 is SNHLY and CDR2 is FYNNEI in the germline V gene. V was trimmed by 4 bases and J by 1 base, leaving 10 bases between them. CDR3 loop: CASSVVASNTEAFF. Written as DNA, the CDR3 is TGTGCCAGCAGTGTTGTGGCTTCGAACACTGAAGCTTTCTTT.

The chain's CDR3 is CASTAGIEQFF. The CDR3 nucleotides read TGTGCCAGCACAGCAGGAATTGAGCAGTTCTTC. This sequence joins TRBV2 and TRBJ2-1; D is unresolved. CDR3 length equals 11 residues. Germline V gene data show CDR1 as SNHLY and CDR2 as FYNNEI. The V gene lost 7 bases and the J gene lost 9 bases, with 10 bases spanning the gap.

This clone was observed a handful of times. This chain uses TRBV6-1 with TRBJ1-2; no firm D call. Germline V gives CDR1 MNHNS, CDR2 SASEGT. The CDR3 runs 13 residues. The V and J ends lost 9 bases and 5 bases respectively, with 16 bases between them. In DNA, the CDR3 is TGTGCCAGACAGATTTCGGTTAATTATGGCTACACCTTC. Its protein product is CARQISVNYGYTF.

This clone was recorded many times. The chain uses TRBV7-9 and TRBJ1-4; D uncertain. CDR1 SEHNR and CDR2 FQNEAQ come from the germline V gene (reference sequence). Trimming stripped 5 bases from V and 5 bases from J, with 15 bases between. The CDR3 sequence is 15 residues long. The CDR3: CASSPRKSFNEKLFF. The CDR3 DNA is TGTGCCAGCAGCCCGAGGAAGTCCTTCAATGAAAAACTGTTTTTT. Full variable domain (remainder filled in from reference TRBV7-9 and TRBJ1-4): DTGVSQNPRHKITKRGQNVTFRCDPISEHNRLYWYRQTLGQGPEFLTYFQNEAQLEKSRLLSDRFSAERPKGSFSTLEIQRTEQGDSAMYLCASSPRKSFNEKLFFGSGTQLSVL.

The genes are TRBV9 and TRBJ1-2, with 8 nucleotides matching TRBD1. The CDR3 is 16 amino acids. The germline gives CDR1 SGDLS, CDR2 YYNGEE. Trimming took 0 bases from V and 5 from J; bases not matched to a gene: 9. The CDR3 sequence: CASSVDAGRQGYGYTF. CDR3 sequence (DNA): TGTGCCAGCAGCGTAGATGCGGGGAGACAGGGGTATGGCTACACCTTC.